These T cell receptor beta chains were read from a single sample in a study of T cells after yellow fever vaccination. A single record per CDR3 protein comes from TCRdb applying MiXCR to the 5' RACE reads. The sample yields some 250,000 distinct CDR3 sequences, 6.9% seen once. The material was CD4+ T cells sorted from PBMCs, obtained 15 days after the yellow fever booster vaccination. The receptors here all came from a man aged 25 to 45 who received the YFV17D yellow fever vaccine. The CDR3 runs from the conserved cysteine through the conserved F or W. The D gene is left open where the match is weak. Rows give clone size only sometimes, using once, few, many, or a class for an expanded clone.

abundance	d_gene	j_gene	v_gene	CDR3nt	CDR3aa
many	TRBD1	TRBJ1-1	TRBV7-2	TGTGCCAGCAGCTTAGCAGGGGGCACGGGTGGAACTGAAGCTTTCTTT	CASSLAGGTGGTEAFF
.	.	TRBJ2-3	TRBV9	TGTGCCAGCAGCACCCACACAGATACGCAGTATTTT	CASSTHTDTQYF
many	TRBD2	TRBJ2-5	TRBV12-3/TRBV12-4	TGTGCCAGCACTCGCGGGAGGCAAGAGACCCAGTACTTC	CASTRGRQETQYF
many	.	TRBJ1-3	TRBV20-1	TGCAGTGCTCTAAGGGGGGCATTAGAAGGGGACGCCATATATTTT	CSALRGALEGDAIYF
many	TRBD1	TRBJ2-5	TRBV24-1	TGTGCCACCAGTGATTCTACAGGGGAAGAGACCCAGTACTTC	CATSDSTGEETQYF
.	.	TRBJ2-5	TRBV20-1	TGCAGTGGGGGAATCATACTAGAGACCCAGTACTTC	CSGGIILETQYF
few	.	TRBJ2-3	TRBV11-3	TGTGCCAGCAGCCGAGGAAGCGCAGGGCGCACAGATACGCAGTATTTT	CASSRGSAGRTDTQYF
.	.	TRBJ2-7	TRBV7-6	TGTGCCAGCAGCTTAGACAGAGGGAGAAACGAGCAGTACTTC	CASSLDRGRNEQYF
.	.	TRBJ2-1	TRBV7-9	TGTGCCAGCACCCGAGACAATGAGCAGTTCTTC	CASTRDNEQFF
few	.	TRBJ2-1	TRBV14	TGTGCCAGCAGCCGCTCCGGGCCAGCAGCTGAGCAGTTCTTC	CASSRSGPAAEQFF
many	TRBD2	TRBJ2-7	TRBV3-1	TGTGCCAGCAGCCAAGTGAGCGGGGCCTACGAGCAGTACTTC	CASSQVSGAYEQYF
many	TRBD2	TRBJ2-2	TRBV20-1	TGCAGTGCCCGACGAGCTAGCGGGACCTCCGGGGAGCTGTTTTTT	CSARRASGTSGELFF
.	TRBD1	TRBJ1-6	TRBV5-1	TGCGCCAGCAGGGCAACAGGGGGCCGCGGTTGGTCACCCCTCCACTTT	CASRATGGRGWSPLHF
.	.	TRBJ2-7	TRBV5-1	TGCGCCAGCAGCTTGGAAAGGGGCTCGAGCGACGAGCAGTACTTC	CASSLERGSSDEQYF
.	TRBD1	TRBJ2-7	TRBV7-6	TGTGCCAGCAGCACCCAGGGGGTGCAGTACTTC	CASSTQGVQYF
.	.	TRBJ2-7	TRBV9	TGTGCCAGCAGCGTAGAACCAGCGGAGTCCTACGAGCAGTACTTC	CASSVEPAESYEQYF
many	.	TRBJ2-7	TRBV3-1	TGTGCCAGCAGCTACGACAGAGGCGAGCAGTACTTC	CASSYDRGEQYF
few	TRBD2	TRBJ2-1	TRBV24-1	TGTGCCACCAGGAAGCGGGGCCAGGACAATGAGCAGTTCTTC	CATRKRGQDNEQFF
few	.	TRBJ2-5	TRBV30	TGTGCCTGGAAACCGCCCAGTGCGCTGGGGCCCCAGTACTTC	CAWKPPSALGPQYF
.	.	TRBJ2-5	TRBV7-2	TGTGCCACCACCCTATCTGGGACCCAGTACTTC	CATTLSGTQYF
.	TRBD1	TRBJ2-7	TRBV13	TGTGCCAGCAGCTTAAGCGTATGGGGACAGGACGAGCAGTACTTC	CASSLSVWGQDEQYF
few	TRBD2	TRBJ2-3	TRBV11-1	TGTGCCAGCAGCTCTACCATCCATGATAGCGGGTCAGATACGCAGTATTTT	CASSSTIHDSGSDTQYF
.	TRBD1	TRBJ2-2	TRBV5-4	TGTGCCAGCAGCCTACAGGGGGCGGTCACCGGGGAGCTGTTTTTT	CASSLQGAVTGELFF
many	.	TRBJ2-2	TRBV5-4	TGTGCCAGCAGCTTGGATAGGGGAAAAACCGGGGAGCTGTTTTTT	CASSLDRGKTGELFF
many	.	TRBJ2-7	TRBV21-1	TGTGCCACCCCCGGGACAGAGCACTACGAGCAGTACTTC	CATPGTEHYEQYF
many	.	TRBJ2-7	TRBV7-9	TGTGCCAGCAGCTCCGACATCCCCCCGGGGTTC	CASSSDIPPGF
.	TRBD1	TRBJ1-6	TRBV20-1	TGCAGTGCTAGAAGACAGGGAGATTCACCCCTCCACTTT	CSARRQGDSPLHF
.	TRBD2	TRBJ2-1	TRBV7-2	TGTGCCAGCAGCCCGGGTGGCGGGAGGGCCTCCTACAATGAGCAGTTCTTC	CASSPGGGRASYNEQFF
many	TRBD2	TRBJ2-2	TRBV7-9	TGTGCCAGCAGCCGAATAGCGGGAGGAACCGGGGAGCTGTTTTTT	CASSRIAGGTGELFF
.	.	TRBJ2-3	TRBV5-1	TGCGCCAGCAGCTTCTCCGGGCGGGCCCCAGATACGCAGTATTTT	CASSFSGRAPDTQYF
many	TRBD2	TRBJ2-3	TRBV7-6	TGTGCCAGCACCGGACTAGCGTCCCCAGATACGCAGTATTTT	CASTGLASPDTQYF
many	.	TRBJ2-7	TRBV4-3	TGCGCCAGCAGCCAAGGTAGCAAGGCCTACGAGCAGTACTTC	CASSQGSKAYEQYF
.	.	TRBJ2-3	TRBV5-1	TGCGCCAGCAGCTTGGTTTGGAGCTCAGATACGCAGTATTTT	CASSLVWSSDTQYF
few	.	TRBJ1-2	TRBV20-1	TGCAGTGCTAGAGATGAAGGGACTAAAAGTGGCTACACCTTC	CSARDEGTKSGYTF
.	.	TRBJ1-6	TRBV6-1	TGTGCCAGCAGTCGCAGGGAAAATTCACCCCTCCACTTT	CASSRRENSPLHF
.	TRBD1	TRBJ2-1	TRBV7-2	TGTGCCAGCAGCTCAACAGGGGCCGCCTACAATGAGCAGTTCTTC	CASSSTGAAYNEQFF
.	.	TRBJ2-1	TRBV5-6	TGTGCCAGCAGCTCCATCCCGCGGGTGGGGCAGTTCTTC	CASSSIPRVGQFF
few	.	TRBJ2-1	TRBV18	TGTGCCAGCTCACCCGTCTACGATGAGCAGTTCTTC	CASSPVYDEQFF
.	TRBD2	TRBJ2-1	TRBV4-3	TGCGCCAGCAGCCAGACGCGACTAGCCTGGGGTGAGCAGTTCTTC	CASSQTRLAWGEQFF
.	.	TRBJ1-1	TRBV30	TGTGCCTGGAGATTGGGGCAGATGAACACTGAAGCTTTCTTT	CAWRLGQMNTEAFF
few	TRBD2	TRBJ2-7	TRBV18	TGTGCCAGCTCACCCCCAATCGCGGGAGGAACCTACGAGCAGTACTTC	CASSPPIAGGTYEQYF
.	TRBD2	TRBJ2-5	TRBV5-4	TGTGCCAGCAGCTATGGTTTAGCGGGAGGACAAGAGACCCAGTACTTC	CASSYGLAGGQETQYF